These 13 T cell receptor beta chains were sequenced from one sample in a study of regulatory T cells in long-lasting Graves disease (dated by TCRdb to about 2021). The sample's time point, from its label and the paper: newly diagnosed GD, antithyroid drugs for less than 3 months. For both TCR sequencing and RNA sequencing, RNA was extracted from PBMCs using TRIzol. The library relied on multiplex PCR. The instrument given in TCRdb is Illumina HiSeq 4000. iRepertoire HTBI primers and Arm-PCR amplification of CDR3 regions were used to construct TCR beta libraries. TCRdb cleaned the public reads at Q25 with fastp, built clones with MiXCR and kept in-frame beta chains. Entries that share a CDR3 protein sequence are merged under the most common genes and DNA. In all, the sample holds 500,000 to 700,000 distinct CDR3 sequences, and around 15% of those were seen once. The ten largest clones take up about 17% of the sample.

This sample also appeared in a second study, on T cells in Graves' hyperthyroidism and ophthalmopathy.

This material consisted of peripheral blood mononuclear cells (PBMCs), taken at new diagnosis, from a patient treated with antithyroid drugs. The source is a young woman with Graves disease. Donor details come from another sample of the same person, matched by shared clones.

This clonotype appeared many times. The gene calls are TRBV7-9 and TRBJ1-1; 8 bases agree with TRBD1. Trimming took 11 bases from V and 0 from J; bases not matched to a gene: 5. Germline V gene lookup returns CDR1 SEHNR and CDR2 FQNEAQ (reference sequence). The CDR3 is 13 amino acids. CDR3 coding DNA: TGTGCCGTGCCGGGACAGGTGAACACTGAAGCTTTCTTT. Its translation is CAVPGQVNTEAFF. The entire variable domain, with the rest obtained from reference TRBV7-9 and TRBJ1-1, is as follows: DTGVSQNPRHKITKRGQNVTFRCDPISEHNRLYWYRQTLGQGPEFLTYFQNEAQLEKSRLLSDRFSAERPKGSFSTLEIQRTEQGDSAMYLCAVPGQVNTEAFFGQGTRLTVV.

The table lists this clonotype with many counts. The chain recombines TRBV7-8 with TRBJ2-1, with TRBD2 matching 10 bases. Looked up from germline, CDR1 is SGHVS and CDR2 is FQNEAQ. V was pared by 2 bases and J by 7 bases, with 11 bases of the junction left unmatched. This CDR3 region has 17 residues. The CDR3 coding sequence is TGTGCCAGCAGCTTACCGCTTAGCGGGAGGACAGGAAATGAGCAGTTCTTC. This translates into CASSLPLSGRTGNEQFF.

V and J are TRBV30 and TRBJ2-1; 7 bases are shared with TRBD1. Germline V gene lookup returns CDR1 GTSNPN and CDR2 SVGIG (reference sequence). V was pared by 2 bases and J by 7 bases, with 8 bases of the junction left unmatched. The CDR3 covers 14 residues. The CDR3 is CAWSTPGQVNEQFF. As DNA, the CDR3 is TGTGCCTGGAGTACCCCCGGACAGGTGAATGAGCAGTTCTTC.

This clonotype was seen only a few times. The chain uses TRBV2 and TRBJ1-1; maybe TRBD1 (6 bases). Per the germline V gene, CDR1 is SNHLY and CDR2 is FYNNEI. The V end was cut by 7 bases, the J end by 5 bases, with 17 bases between. This CDR3 is built from 14 residues. The CDR3 here is CASTRGGALTEAFF. The DNA for the CDR3 is TGTGCCAGCACCCGAGGGGGGGCCCTGACTGAAGCTTTCTTT.

This clonotype came up many times. At one of its ends the junction is not consistent with the germline gene, which may arise from a read error. V is TRBV10-2 and J is TRBJ1-1; the D is unclear. Germline V CDR1 and CDR2: WSHSY, SAAADI. The CDR3 covers 12 residues. In nucleotides, the CDR3 is TGTGCCAGCAGTGAAATAAGAACTGAAGCTTTCTTT. It codes for CASSEIRTEAFF.

This clonotype has a count of ten or more. The V and J genes are TRBV6-5 and TRBJ1-5, with D uncertain. Deletions cut 0 bases from V and 6 bases from J, with 12 bases between. The germline V gene has CDR1 MNHEY and CDR2 SVGAGI. The CDR3 extends over 15 amino acids. The CDR3 region is CASSYSGLVSQPQHF. In nucleotides, the CDR3 is TGTGCCAGCAGTTACTCAGGGTTAGTCTCTCAGCCCCAGCATTTT.

The chain is built from TRBV7-3 and TRBJ2-7; D gene unclear. Trimming pared 0 bases from V and 6 bases from J, leaving 12 bases between. The CDR3 loop spans 14 amino acids. Germline V gene sequence: CDR1 SGHTA, CDR2 FQGTGA. CDR3 protein: CASSLTAAVGEQYF. CDR3 nucleotides: TGTGCCAGCAGCTTAACGGCGGCAGTGGGCGAGCAGTACTTC. Supplemented by reference TRBV7-3 and TRBJ2-7, the full variable domain reads GAGVSQTPSNKVTEKGKYVELRCDPISGHTALYWYRQSLGQGPEFLIYFQGTGAADDSGLPNDRFFAVRPEGSVSTLKIQRTERGDSAVYLCASSLTAAVGEQYFGPGTRLTVT.

This clonotype was counted many times. Sequence at one end of the junction differs from germline and may be a read error. The chain uses TRBV11-1 and TRBJ2-1; TRBD2 agrees at 15 bases. Germline V CDR1 and CDR2: SGHAT, FQDESV (reference sequence). The CDR3 is 18 amino acids. As DNA, the CDR3 is TGCGCCAGCAGCCGGACTAGCGGGAGGGCGAGCTCCTACAATGAGCAGTTCTTC. The encoded protein is CASSRTSGRASSYNEQFF. The whole variable domain, remainder taken from reference TRBV11-1 and TRBJ2-1, is EAEVAQSPRYKITEKSQAVAFWCDPISGHATLYWYRQILGQGPELLVQFQDESVVDDSQLPKDRFSAERLKGVDSTLKIQPAELGDSAMYLCASSRTSGRASSYNEQFFGPGTRLTVL.

This clonotype has just a few counts. This chain uses TRBV6-1 with TRBJ1-3; 10 bases align to TRBD1. The CDR3 has 16 amino acids. Unmatched junction bases numbered 1, after V lost 2 bases and J lost 0 bases. CDR1 and CDR2 (germline): MNHNS, SASEGT. The CDR3 sequence is CASSERQGASGNTIYF. DNA for the CDR3: TGTGCCAGCAGTGAAAGACAGGGGGCCTCTGGAAACACCATATATTTT.

The chain is built from TRBV12-3 or TRBV12-4 and TRBJ1-5, with D perhaps matching TRBD1 (5 bases). The V end was cut by 3 bases, the J end by 9 bases, with 12 bases between. The CDR3 covers 13 residues. CDR3 nucleotide sequence: TGTGCCAGCAGTTTCACCCCCGGGGGGCCCCAGCATTTT. This codes for CASSFTPGGPQHF.

Turning to this clonotype: A far larger clone is one base from this, pointing to a likely read error. The chain combines TRBV2 with TRBJ2-1; 12 bases are shared with TRBD2. TRBJ2-3 explains the end of the DNA better; the J call may be wrong. There are 16 residues in the CDR3. The germline CDR1 and CDR2 sequences are SNHLY and FYNNEI. CDR3 in amino acids: CASSERLAGVADTQYF. The DNA of the CDR3 is TGTGCCAGCAGCGAGAGACTAGCGGGAGTGGCGGATACGCAGTATTTT.

This clonotype was seen ten or more times. The CDR3 spells CASSSHESETQYF. CDR3 DNA sequence: TGTGCCAGCAGCTCTCACGAGTCGGAGACCCAGTACTTC. This chain joins TRBV11-1 and TRBJ2-1; D gene ambiguous. The DNA end lines up better with TRBJ2-5; the J call may be wrong. Germline values: CDR1 SGHAT, CDR2 FQDESV (reference sequence). The CDR3 contains 13 residues.

This clonotype was counted at least ten times. The gene calls are TRBV6-1 and TRBJ2-4; a possible D gene is TRBD2 (6 bases). The germline V gene has CDR1 MNHNS and CDR2 SASEGT. V gave up 4 bases and J gave up 1 base, with 14 bases separating them. The CDR3 runs to 16 residues. The CDR3 spells CASSVSEEGAKNIQYF. The CDR3 nucleotides are TGTGCCAGCAGTGTGTCGGAGGAGGGGGCCAAAAACATTCAGTACTTC.